The 13 T cell receptor beta chains presented below share a single source sample, sequenced in a study of sequential checkpoint blockade in melanoma. Treatment described: randomized to nivolumab then ipilimumab (arm A) or the reverse (arm B). Clones were read by immunoSEQ multiplex PCR, and TCRdb kept only the in-frame ones, dropping some. The data show 10,000 to 15,000 clones, over 60% seen once. The input for sequencing was CD8+ T cells sorted from blood (inferred from file names), taken from a patient given nivolumab and ipilimumab in sequence. These receptors were collected from a human donor with melanoma.

This rearrangement joins TRBV28 to TRBJ2-5, with 8 bases lining up with TRBD2. The V and J ends lost 5 bases and 2 bases, in that order; junction bases with no gene match: 10. The germline V gene has CDR1 MDHEN and CDR2 SYDVKM. The CDR3 is made up of 16 amino acids. CDR3 DNA: TGTGCCAGCAGTCTCCTCAGCGGGGGCAGTCAAGAGACCCAGTACTTC. Amino acid sequence: CASSLLSGGSQETQYF.

The chain joins TRBV5-6 to TRBJ1-5, with D possibly being TRBD1 (5 bases). CDR3 length: 14 residues. Trimming took off 4 bases at V and 7 bases at J, with 15 bases between the two ends. Germline-derived CDR1 and CDR2 are SGHDT and YYEEEE. CDR3 sequence: CASSPRGSHQPQHF. Written as DNA, the CDR3 is TGTGCCAGCAGCCCCCGGGGGAGCCACCAGCCCCAGCATTTT.

J is TRBJ2-5 and V is TRBV27; a possible D gene is TRBD2 (5 bases). The J call is in doubt because the DNA end fits TRBJ2-7 better. CDR3 length: 14 residues. Germline V lookup: CDR1 MNHEY, CDR2 SMNVEV (reference sequence). Here the CDR3 reads CASSFYGSINEQYF. The CDR3 nucleotides read TGTGCCAGCAGTTTCTATGGGAGTATCAACGAGCAGTACTTC.

The gene calls are TRBV2 and TRBJ1-5; no reliable D call. V dropped 4 bases and J dropped 3 bases, with 13 bases sitting between them. CDR1 is SNHLY, CDR2 FYNNEI, per germline. The CDR3 consists of 15 residues. The CDR3 is CASSGGQVANQPQHF. DNA for the CDR3: TGTGCCAGCAGTGGAGGGCAGGTCGCCAATCAGCCCCAGCATTTT.

V and J are TRBV7-9 and TRBJ2-1; a weak D match, TRBD1 (5 bases). The CDR3 totals 15 residues. With 5 bases removed from V and 10 bases from J, the gap between germline ends came to 21 bases. Germline V gene data show CDR1 as SEHNR and CDR2 as FQNEAQ (reference sequence). For the CDR3, the DNA is TGTGCCAGCAGCCTGGGGCAGGGCCATTATCAGGAGCAGTTCTTC. Residues: CASSLGQGHYQEQFF.

The rearrangement links TRBV9 to TRBJ2-1; D is unresolved. CDR1 and CDR2 from the germline V gene are SGDLS and YYNGEE. V shed 6 bases and J shed 4 bases, with 17 bases lying between them. The CDR3 runs 15 residues. CDR3 DNA sequence: TGTGCCAGCACCCCAGACGGGTGGTGGTACAATGAGCAGTTCTTC. This encodes CASTPDGWWYNEQFF. Full variable domain (rest looked up from reference TRBV9 and TRBJ2-1): DSGVTQTPKHLITATGQRVTLRCSPRSGDLSVYWYQQSLDQGLQFLIQYYNGEERAKGNILERFSAQQFPDLHSELNLSSLELGDSALYFCASTPDGWWYNEQFFGPGTRLTVL.

The rearrangement links TRBV9 to TRBJ2-1, with D perhaps matching TRBD2 (6 bases). From germline, CDR1 is SGDLS and CDR2 YYNGEE. With 2 bases removed from V and 8 bases from J, the gap between germline ends came to 14 bases. The CDR3 has 14 amino acids. CDR3 coding DNA: TGTGCCAGCAGCGTTGGAGGGTCCCCCCATGAGCAGTTCTTC. Amino acid sequence: CASSVGGSPHEQFF. The complete variable domain, with remaining parts taken from reference TRBV9 and TRBJ2-1, reads DSGVTQTPKHLITATGQRVTLRCSPRSGDLSVYWYQQSLDQGLQFLIQYYNGEERAKGNILERFSAQQFPDLHSELNLSSLELGDSALYFCASSVGGSPHEQFFGPGTRLTVL.

The chain's CDR3 is CASRSALEVTDTQYF. The CDR3 bases are TGTGCCAGCAGGTCGGCTCTCGAGGTTACAGATACGCAGTATTTT. V is TRBV6-5 and J is TRBJ2-3; no firm D call. Trimming cost V 6 bases and J 3 bases, with 16 bases left between them. Per the germline V gene, CDR1 is MNHEY and CDR2 is SVGAGI. This CDR3 is built from 15 residues.

The rearrangement links TRBV27 to TRBJ2-7; 8 positions match TRBD2. This CDR3 has 15 amino acids. Germline V gives CDR1 MNHEY, CDR2 SMNVEV (reference sequence). Trimming at V came to 2 bases and at J to 2 bases, leaving 5 bases not matched to a gene. CDR3 in amino acids: CASSLITGGTYEQYF. DNA for the CDR3: TGTGCCAGCAGTTTAATAACGGGAGGGACCTACGAGCAGTACTTC.

The sample holds a few counts of this clone. The rearrangement uses TRBV4-2 and TRBJ2-7, with D perhaps matching TRBD2 (5 bases). The CDR3 totals 16 residues. Trimming pared 0 bases from V and 5 bases from J, leaving 17 bases between. Germline assignment: CDR1 LGHNA and CDR2 YNFKEQ. In nucleotides, the CDR3 is TGTGCCAGCAGCCAAGATCTCGGGCTGGGGAGACACGAGCAGTACTTC. It yields the protein CASSQDLGLGRHEQYF.

The chain's CDR3 is CATSRVGRGSDTQYF. CDR3 coding DNA: TGTGCCACCAGCAGGGTGGGGAGGGGATCAGATACGCAGTATTTT. This chain connects TRBV15 to TRBJ2-3, with 7 bases lining up with TRBD2. Per germline, CDR1 LNHNV and CDR2 YYDKDF (reference sequence). The trim removed 3 bases at V and 4 bases at J, leaving 7 bases unmatched. The CDR3 totals 15 residues.

V and J are TRBV27 and TRBJ1-5, with TRBD1 matching 8 bases. The ends lost 8 bases at V and 3 bases at J; junction bases unmatched: 18. The CDR3 is 18 residues long. CDR1 is MNHEY, CDR2 SMNVEV, per germline (reference sequence). The CDR3 spells CASDLQGARFGYNQPQHF. CDR3 nucleotide sequence: TGTGCCAGCGACCTCCAGGGGGCGAGATTTGGGTACAATCAGCCCCAGCATTTT.

This clone was recorded once. The chain couples TRBV7-2 to TRBJ2-7, with D possibly TRBD2 on 6 matching bases. V lost 5 bases, J lost 7 bases, and 18 bases lay in between. Germline loops: CDR1 SGHTA, CDR2 FQGNSA. There are 14 residues in the CDR3. CDR3 bases: TGTGCCAGCAGCCGGATGGAGGGAGCGAAGGAGCAGTACTTC. As protein: CASSRMEGAKEQYF.